Each of the 32 T cell receptor beta chains below was sequenced from the same sample in a study of blood T cell repertoires in COVID-19. Sequencing was performed with immunoSEQ multiplex PCR; in TCRdb, only in-frame clones are kept and a portion is missing. Here the sample spans under 300,000 clones, around 91% being singletons. Material: PBMCs or T cells enriched from blood (not recorded which). All receptors derive from a woman younger than 30 who had recovered from COVID-19.

This clone has a single count. V gene TRBV5-1 combines with J gene TRBJ1-2, with 8 positions matching TRBD1. V lost 5 bases to trimming and J lost 3 bases; unmatched junction nucleotides: 3. The CDR3 runs 13 residues. Germline-derived CDR1 and CDR2 are SGHRS and YFSETQ. DNA of the CDR3: TGCGCCAGCAGGGACAGGGTCGACTATGGCTACACCTTC. It translates to CASRDRVDYGYTF.

This rearrangement joins TRBV11-2 to TRBJ2-7; possibly TRBD2 for D (7 bases). Per germline, CDR1 SGHAT and CDR2 FQNNGV. The CDR3 extends over 19 amino acids. V lost 4 bases to trimming and J lost 1 base, with 26 bases between them. CDR3 protein: CASSYTIRGGIIRSYEQYF. CDR3 nucleotides: TGTGCCAGCAGCTACACAATAAGGGGGGGCATTATCAGATCCTACGAGCAGTACTTC.

The genes are TRBV6-2 or TRBV6-3 and TRBJ2-3; D perhaps matches TRBD2 (5 bases). Trimming shortened V by 2 bases and J by 0 bases, and 21 bases separated the two germline ends. The germline V gene encodes CDR1 MNHEY and CDR2 SVGEGT. This CDR3 is 19 amino acids long. The CDR3 sequence: CASSYPLPRAPASTDTQYF. The CDR3 nucleotides read TGTGCCAGCAGTTACCCACTACCGAGGGCTCCTGCTAGCACAGATACGCAGTATTTT.

The rearrangement links TRBV27 to TRBJ2-1; 9 positions match TRBD1. The trim removed 6 bases at V and 4 bases at J, leaving 4 bases unmatched. This CDR3 comprises 14 residues. The germline V gene encodes CDR1 MNHEY and CDR2 SMNVEV (reference sequence). The CDR3 here is CASRTGGDYNEQFF. The CDR3 nucleotides are TGTGCCAGCAGAACAGGGGGCGATTACAATGAGCAGTTCTTC.

The chain recombines TRBV12-3 or TRBV12-4 with TRBJ2-7, with 9 bases identical to TRBD1. The CDR3 has 12 residues. J gave up 4 bases and V 8 bases, and 3 bases lay outside the gene matches. In nucleotides, the CDR3 is TGTGCCAGCGGGACAGGGATGTACGAGCAGTACTTC. It specifies CASGTGMYEQYF.

The chain couples TRBV5-5 to TRBJ2-3; the match to TRBD2 covers 9 bases. After removal of 4 bases from V and 5 bases from J, the junction contained 17 bases not matched to a gene. This CDR3 has 18 residues. The germline V gene has CDR1 SGHKS and CDR2 YYEKEE (reference sequence). The CDR3 loop reads CASSRLLAGRLLEDTQYF. The CDR3 nucleotides read TGTGCCAGCAGCAGGCTACTAGCGGGTCGGCTGTTGGAAGATACGCAGTATTTT. The full variable domain, with the rest looked up from reference TRBV5-5 and TRBJ2-3, is DAGVTQSPTHLIKTRGQQVTLRCSPISGHKSVSWYQQVLGQGPQFIFQYYEKEERGRGNFPDRFSARQFPNYSSELNVNALLLGDSALYLCASSRLLAGRLLEDTQYFGPGTRLTVL.

The CDR3 nucleotides are TGTGCCAGCAGCCCTCCCCCCCCGGGTGAAGCTTTCTTT. It codes for CASSPPPPGEAFF. The chain is built from TRBV7-3 and TRBJ1-1; D remains unclear. The CDR3 spans 13 residues. The ends were cut back, 5 bases at V and 7 bases at J, with 14 bases in the middle. Germline assignment: CDR1 SGHTA and CDR2 FQGTGA.

This rearrangement joins TRBV19 to TRBJ2-7, with no clear D. Germline CDR1 LNHDA, CDR2 SQIVND (reference sequence). The CDR3 has 16 residues. Trimming removed 0 bases from V and 0 bases from J, with 12 bases in between. In nucleotides, the CDR3 is TGTGCCAGTAGTATAGAGTTTCAGCGAGACTCCTACGAGCAGTACTTC. Its translation is CASSIEFQRDSYEQYF.

The chain employs TRBV19 and TRBJ1-1; 7 bases fit TRBD1. Trimming removed 5 bases from V and 7 bases from J; junction bases left unmatched: 4. This CDR3 has 12 amino acids. CDR1 LNHDA and CDR2 SQIVND come from the germline V gene (reference sequence). The CDR3 loop reads CASSFRDSEAFF. The DNA of the CDR3 is TGTGCCAGTAGTTTTAGGGACAGTGAAGCTTTCTTT.

This chain's CDR3 is CASSSQAGKGTQYF. CDR3 nucleotide sequence: TGTGCCAGTAGTAGTCAAGCGGGGAAGGGTACGCAGTATTTT. V usage is TRBV19 and J usage is TRBJ2-3; 7 nucleotides line up with TRBD2. Germline V gene lookup returns CDR1 LNHDA and CDR2 SQIVND (reference sequence). The CDR3 is made up of 14 amino acids. J lost 8 bases, V lost 4 bases, and 9 bases had no gene match.

A note on this clone: A read error may produce the germline difference seen at one junction end. CDR3 sequence reads: CASSPTGGAGKF. Here the CDR3 DNA reads TGTGCCAGCTCTCCCACGGGAGGAGCTGGTAAATTT. The chain joins TRBV18 to TRBJ1-1; D is unclear. This CDR3 is 12 amino acids long. The germline V gene has CDR1 KGHSH and CDR2 LQKENI.

The chain is built from TRBV10-3 and TRBJ2-7; 12 bases line up with TRBD2. This CDR3 has 20 amino acids. V shed 6 bases, J shed 3 bases, and the junction held 21 bases outside the gene matches. CDR1 and CDR2 (germline): ENHRY, SYGVKD. This CDR3 reads CAISTGSRTSGADGFYEQYF. The CDR3 nucleotides read TGTGCCATCAGCACCGGGTCTAGGACTAGCGGGGCGGACGGCTTCTACGAGCAGTACTTC.

This chain connects TRBV19 to TRBJ1-2; TRBD1 agrees at 7 bases. The CDR3 runs to 14 residues. V trimming: 3 bases; J trimming: 4 bases; junction bases outside the gene matches: 5. Germline-derived CDR1 and CDR2 are LNHDA and SQIVND (reference sequence). The CDR3 is CASSIGDSIYGYTF. CDR3 nucleotides: TGTGCCAGTAGTATTGGGGACAGTATCTATGGCTACACCTTC.

V is TRBV7-9 and J is TRBJ2-3, with no clear D. Trimming stripped 5 bases from V and 1 base from J, with 16 bases between. CDR1 and CDR2 (germline): SEHNR, FQNEAQ (reference sequence). The CDR3 loop spans 16 amino acids. In DNA form, the CDR3 reads TGTGCCAGCAGCCGTTCGAGGCGGTATGGCACAGATACGCAGTATTTT. Translation gives CASSRSRRYGTDTQYF.

The chain recombines TRBV5-8 with TRBJ2-1; 9 positions match TRBD2. Germline CDR1 is SGHTS and CDR2 is YDEGEE. V shed 4 bases and J 3 bases; nucleotides not matched to a gene: 5. The CDR3 is 15 residues long. In DNA, the CDR3 is TGTGCCAGCAGCCTGGGGACTAGCAGCTACAATGAGCAGTTCTTC. This codes for CASSLGTSSYNEQFF.

V and J are TRBV6-2 or TRBV6-3 and TRBJ1-4, with 10 nucleotides matching TRBD1. V trimming: 2 bases; J trimming: 6 bases; junction bases outside the gene matches: 9. This CDR3 is 17 amino acids long. The germline CDR1 and CDR2 sequences are MNHEY and SVGEGT. CDR3 residues: CASSYTADRGQYEKLFF. Here the CDR3 DNA reads TGTGCCAGCAGTTACACCGCTGACAGGGGGCAATATGAAAAACTGTTTTTT.

This chain joins TRBV10-3 and TRBJ2-6, with TRBD1 matching 7 bases. Germline lookup yields CDR1 ENHRY and CDR2 SYGVKD. The CDR3 sequence is 16 residues long. The trim removed 5 bases at V and 4 bases at J, leaving 8 bases unmatched. The CDR3 region has the DNA TGTGCCATCAGTTCGGGACAGATGGGGGGGGCCAACGTCCTGACTTTC. It encodes CAISSGQMGGANVLTF.

CDR3: CSVVIRGSTEAFF. The CDR3 DNA follows: TGCAGCGTTGTGATTCGGGGGAGCACTGAAGCTTTCTTT. The chain has TRBV29-1 and TRBJ1-1; possible D gene TRBD1, 5 bases. Between the trimmed V and J ends, which lost 4 bases and 4 bases, there was a span of 13 bases. The CDR3 is made up of 13 amino acids. Germline V CDR1 and CDR2: SQVTM, ANQGSEA.

The chain is built from TRBV5-1 and TRBJ2-3; 12 bases map to TRBD2. Trimming at V came to 1 base and at J to 7 bases, leaving 7 bases not matched to a gene. CDR1 is SGHRS, CDR2 YFSETQ, per germline. This CDR3 has 16 residues. CDR3 region: CASSLIGTSGGYTQYF. In DNA form, the CDR3 reads TGCGCCAGCAGCTTGATAGGCACTAGCGGGGGGTATACGCAGTATTTT. Based on the CDR3 plus reference TRBV5-1 and TRBJ2-3, the full variable domain is KAGVTQTPRYLIKTRGQQVTLSCSPISGHRSVSWYQQTPGQGLQFLFEYFSETQRNKGNFPGRFSGRQFSNSRSEMNVSTLELGDSALYLCASSLIGTSGGYTQYFGPGTRLTVL.

The gene calls are TRBV29-1 and TRBJ2-1; D is unresolved. Germline CDR1 and CDR2: SQVTM and ANQGSEA. V was cut by 7 bases and J by 0 bases, with 4 bases left in between. The CDR3 extends over 11 amino acids. The CDR3 nucleotides read TGCAGCGGCGGCTCCTACAATGAGCAGTTCTTC. It translates to CSGGSYNEQFF.

The chain employs TRBV29-1 and TRBJ1-1; D is uncertain. The CDR3 extends over 13 amino acids. Germline CDR1 SQVTM, CDR2 ANQGSEA. V was pared by 7 bases and J by 1 base, with 13 bases between. The CDR3 region is CSGTGETNTEAFF. CDR3 coding DNA: TGCAGCGGCACCGGAGAAACGAACACTGAAGCTTTCTTT.

This chain joins TRBV19 and TRBJ2-2; 8 bases are shared with TRBD2. CDR1 is LNHDA, CDR2 SQIVND, per germline (reference sequence). V lost 1 base, J lost 3 bases, and 4 bases stayed unmatched. This CDR3 has 16 residues. The CDR3 DNA is TGTGCCAGTAGTATAGCCACGGGGGGGGACACCGGGGAGCTGTTTTTT. Translated: CASSIATGGDTGELFF.

The chain is built from TRBV7-9 and TRBJ2-3; D is unclear. Germline loops: CDR1 SEHNR, CDR2 FQNEAQ (reference sequence). The CDR3 is 14 amino acids. Trimming shortened V by 7 bases and J by 2 bases, and 13 bases separated the two germline ends. CDR3: CASTPAGDTDTQYF. The CDR3 DNA is TGTGCCAGCACCCCCGCCGGTGACACAGATACGCAGTATTTT. Using reference TRBV7-9 and TRBJ2-3 for the parts outside the CDR3, the full variable domain is DTGVSQNPRHKITKRGQNVTFRCDPISEHNRLYWYRQTLGQGPEFLTYFQNEAQLEKSRLLSDRFSAERPKGSFSTLEIQRTEQGDSAMYLCASTPAGDTDTQYFGPGTRLTVL.

This clone was detected only a few times. The J gene is TRBJ1-1, the V gene TRBV9, with D possibly being TRBD1 (5 bases). Trimming pared 0 bases from V and 5 bases from J, leaving 11 bases between. CDR1 and CDR2 (germline): SGDLS, YYNGEE. This CDR3 region has 14 residues. The CDR3 region is CASSVVLQGTEAFF. The DNA for the CDR3 is TGTGCCAGCAGCGTAGTACTGCAGGGAACTGAAGCTTTCTTT.

The rearrangement links TRBV27 to TRBJ1-1; D call uncertain. The CDR3 consists of 15 residues. V was shortened by 5 bases and J by 2 bases, with 15 bases between the two germline ends. The germline V gene encodes CDR1 MNHEY and CDR2 SMNVEV (reference sequence). CDR3 nucleotides: TGTGCCAGCAGTGAGCCCGGCAGGTACAACACTGAAGCTTTCTTT. Translated: CASSEPGRYNTEAFF.

The rearrangement links TRBV2 to TRBJ2-2, with a tentative D call TRBD2 (5 bases). The V end lost 6 bases, the J end lost 6 bases, and 11 bases lay between the germline ends. CDR1 is SNHLY and CDR2 is FYNNEI in the germline V gene. CDR3 length equals 13 residues. The DNA of the CDR3 is TGTGCCAGCAGGCCAACTAGTGCCGGGGAGCTGTTTTTT. As protein: CASRPTSAGELFF. The full variable domain, rest sourced from reference TRBV2 and TRBJ2-2, is EPEVTQTPSHQVTQMGQEVILRCVPISNHLYFYWYRQILGQKVEFLVSFYNNEISEKSEIFDDQFSVERPDGSNFTLKIRSTKLEDSAMYFCASRPTSAGELFFGEGSRLTVL.

The V and J genes are TRBV5-4 and TRBJ1-2; D is possibly TRBD1 (6 bases). Germline V lookup: CDR1 SGHNT, CDR2 YYREEE (reference sequence). V lost 3 bases, J lost 2 bases, and 14 bases lay in between. The CDR3 runs to 15 residues. CDR3 nucleotide sequence: TGTGCCAGCAGCTCTGGGCAACAGGGAAACTATGGCTACACCTTC. It codes for CASSSGQQGNYGYTF.

This clone was recorded only once. The V call is TRBV4-1, the J call TRBJ1-6, with 9 bases aligning to TRBD1. Germline-derived CDR1 and CDR2 are MGHRA and YSYEKL. CDR3 length: 15 residues. Trimming cost V 0 bases and J 11 bases; bases outside gene matches: 5. The CDR3 sequence: CASSQEDRGRTPLHF. Written as DNA, the CDR3 is TGCGCCAGCAGCCAAGAAGACAGGGGGAGGACACCCCTCCACTTT.

The rearrangement joins TRBV19 to TRBJ2-2; TRBD2 matches at 11 bases. This CDR3 has 19 amino acids. Looked up from germline, CDR1 is LNHDA and CDR2 is SQIVND (reference sequence). With V trimmed by 7 bases and J by 2 bases, 15 bases remained unmatched. CDR3 protein: CASTRPALAGGTNTGELFF. The DNA for the CDR3 is TGTGCCAGTACTCGACCGGCCCTAGCGGGGGGCACAAACACCGGGGAGCTGTTTTTT.

This chain connects TRBV4-1 to TRBJ2-1; 13 nucleotides align to TRBD2. The CDR3 has 19 residues. Germline-derived CDR1 and CDR2 are MGHRA and YSYEKL. The V and J ends lost 0 bases and 0 bases, in that order; junction bases with no gene match: 5. This chain's CDR3 is CASSQDTSGGGASYNEQFF. CDR3 in DNA: TGCGCCAGCAGCCAAGATACTAGCGGGGGGGGAGCCTCCTACAATGAGCAGTTCTTC.

This chain connects TRBV10-3 to TRBJ1-6; 9 bases line up with TRBD1. This CDR3 contains 16 residues. Germline CDR1 is ENHRY and CDR2 is SYGVKD. The ends lost 4 bases at V and 9 bases at J; junction bases unmatched: 10. The CDR3 DNA is TGTGCCATCAGTGGGATGATGGGGACAGGGTCTTCACCCCTCCACTTT. Translating it yields CAISGMMGTGSSPLHF.

V gene TRBV27 combines with J gene TRBJ2-2, with TRBD1 matching 8 bases. Germline CDR1 reads MNHEY; CDR2 reads SMNVEV (reference sequence). This CDR3 contains 15 residues. V lost 4 bases, J lost 5 bases, and 6 bases stayed unmatched. The CDR3 protein is CASSSVDRVTGELFF. The CDR3 nucleotides read TGTGCCAGCAGTTCCGTGGACAGGGTTACCGGGGAGCTGTTTTTT.